The clone carrying this T cell receptor beta chain showed up many times. The data derive from a study of blood T cell repertoires in COVID-19. The data were produced by immunoSEQ multiplex PCR, yet TCRdb's version contains in-frame clones alone and is incomplete. Of fewer than 350,000 clones listed, around nine tenths were seen once; the top ten hold under 1.2%. This clonotype originated in a woman aged 30 to 39 who had been exposed to COVID-19. The sequencing input was PBMCs or T cells enriched from blood (not recorded which).

The CDR3 bases are TGTGCCAGTAGTCTTGAGACAGGGGGCGCGATTGGCTACACCTTC. This codes for CASSLETGGAIGYTF. V gene TRBV19 combines with J gene TRBJ1-2; 10 nucleotides agree with TRBD1. The CDR3 extends over 15 amino acids. Germline CDR1 LNHDA, CDR2 SQIVND (reference sequence). The V segment lost 5 bases and the J segment 7 bases; nucleotides outside the gene matches: 10.